Below, 31 T cell receptor beta chains from the same sample are listed, as sequenced in a study of CD8 T cells in ankylosing spondylitis. Via MiXCR, TCRdb re-called the 5' RACE reads, giving one row per CDR3 protein. This table has roughly 250,000 distinct CDR3 sequences, 7.5% to 9% appearing once. Input material: blood, either unsorted or a sorted T cell fraction (not recorded which). These receptors all come from a male donor with ankylosing spondylitis or in good health (not recorded which).

The chain has TRBV20-1 and TRBJ2-7; D might be TRBD1 or TRBD2, each matching 5 bases. The CDR3 consists of 16 residues. Germline V CDR1 and CDR2: DFQATT, SNEGSKA (reference sequence). V shed 2 bases and J shed 4 bases, with 21 bases lying between them. As DNA, the CDR3 is TGCAGTGCTAGACCTTCGACTCCGGGACGGTTTTACGAGCAGTACTTC. This sequence encodes CSARPSTPGRFYEQYF.

This clonotype showed up many times. The chain recombines TRBV5-1 with TRBJ1-1; D might be TRBD1 (5 bases). CDR3 length equals 14 residues. Deletions cut 4 bases from V and 3 bases from J, with 13 bases between. The V gene's germline CDR1 is SGHRS and CDR2 YFSETQ. The CDR3 loop is CASSRRQGDTEAFF. The CDR3 nucleotides read TGCGCCAGCAGCCGACGGCAGGGCGACACTGAAGCTTTCTTT.

This clonotype was seen a few times. V gene TRBV28 combines with J gene TRBJ2-7, with TRBD1 as a possible D gene (6 bases). Germline V gives CDR1 MDHEN, CDR2 SYDVKM. The V and J ends lost 6 bases and 1 base respectively, with 10 bases between them. The CDR3 contains 13 residues. CDR3 DNA: TGTGCCAGCAGAATCGGGACATCCTACGAGCAGTACTTC. Its protein product is CASRIGTSYEQYF.

This clonotype occurred many times. This chain joins TRBV4-3 and TRBJ1-2; 9 bases match TRBD1. With V trimmed by 1 base and J by 6 bases, 6 bases remained unmatched. The CDR3 consists of 15 residues. CDR1 is LGHNA, CDR2 YSLEER, per germline. In DNA, the CDR3 is TGCGCCAGCAGCCAAGTGTGGGACAGGGACAATGGCTACACCTTC. Amino acids: CASSQVWDRDNGYTF.

This clonotype was detected many times. The genes are TRBV20-1 and TRBJ1-4; D is perhaps TRBD1 (5 bases). V was pared by 1 base and J by 14 bases, with 17 bases between. CDR3 length: 13 amino acids. Germline V gene lookup returns CDR1 DFQATT and CDR2 SNEGSKA (reference sequence). The CDR3 sequence: CSARGEMGGRLFF. The DNA of the CDR3 is TGCAGTGCTAGAGGGGAGATGGGGGGACGTCTGTTTTTT.

In this sample, this clonotype turned up many times. The chain joins TRBV20-1 to TRBJ2-7, with 11 bases aligning to TRBD1. CDR1 DFQATT and CDR2 SNEGSKA come from the germline V gene (reference sequence). Losses at the gene ends were 3 bases for V and 3 bases for J; bases not matched to a gene: 4. CDR3 size: 14 residues. CDR3 in amino acids: CSARGQGDHYEQYF. CDR3 in DNA: TGCAGTGCTAGGGGACAGGGGGACCACTACGAGCAGTACTTC.

This clonotype appeared many times. The rearrangement uses TRBV7-2 and TRBJ1-2; 11 nucleotides line up with TRBD1. CDR1 is SGHTA and CDR2 is FQGNSA in the germline V gene. V shed 4 bases and J 7 bases; nucleotides not matched to a gene: 11. The CDR3 contains 16 residues. The CDR3 DNA follows: TGTGCCAGCAGCTCAGGACAGGGGGCCCCTGGTGGTGGCTACACCTTC. Its protein is CASSSGQGAPGGGYTF.

This clonotype occurred a few times. The chain links TRBV2 to TRBJ1-1; D not resolved. With 4 bases removed from V and 2 bases from J, the gap between germline ends came to 11 bases. Germline CDR1 is SNHLY and CDR2 is FYNNEI. The CDR3 covers 14 residues. CDR3 protein: CASSGVRINTEAFF. DNA for the CDR3: TGTGCCAGCAGTGGGGTCAGGATTAACACTGAAGCTTTCTTT. The entire variable domain, with the rest obtained from reference TRBV2 and TRBJ1-1, is as follows: EPEVTQTPSHQVTQMGQEVILRCVPISNHLYFYWYRQILGQKVEFLVSFYNNEISEKSEIFDDQFSVERPDGSNFTLKIRSTKLEDSAMYFCASSGVRINTEAFFGQGTRLTVV.

Comments on this clonotype: A much larger clone sits a single nucleotide away, making a read error possible. The chain carries TRBV12-3 or TRBV12-4 and TRBJ1-1; possibly TRBD1 for D (6 bases). The CDR3 spans 13 residues. This chain's CDR3 is CDSRGPEGAEAFF. CDR3 DNA: TGTGACAGCAGGGGACCGGAAGGCGCTGAAGCTTTCTTT.

At least ten counts were recorded for this clonotype. Here the CDR3 reads CASSLSAGGRETQYF. The CDR3 nucleotides read TGTGCCAGCAGCTTATCAGCGGGAGGACGGGAGACCCAGTACTTC. The chain uses TRBV7-8 and TRBJ2-5; 9 positions agree with TRBD2. Unmatched junction bases numbered 6, after V lost 2 bases and J lost 5 bases. The germline V gene has CDR1 SGHVS and CDR2 FQNEAQ. The CDR3 sequence is 15 residues long.

This clonotype was detected many times. The rearrangement joins TRBV12-3 or TRBV12-4 to TRBJ1-5; D possibly corresponds to TRBD1 (6 bases). V dropped 4 bases and J dropped 7 bases, with 14 bases sitting between them. CDR3 size: 14 residues. Written as DNA, the CDR3 is TGTGCCAGCAGTTCTACGGCAGGGGTCCAGCCCCAGCATTTT. Translation gives CASSSTAGVQPQHF.

This clonotype came up many times. The chain uses TRBV12-3 or TRBV12-4 and TRBJ2-3; D not certain. There are 12 residues in the CDR3. The V gene lost 5 bases and the J gene lost 2 bases, with 5 bases spanning the gap. The CDR3 sequence: CASSLITDTQYF. The CDR3 bases are TGTGCCAGCAGTCTTATCACAGATACGCAGTATTTT.

This clonotype came up many times. The chain links TRBV5-6 to TRBJ1-6, with TRBD1 as a possible D gene (5 bases). CDR3 size: 16 residues. The germline CDR1 and CDR2 sequences are SGHDT and YYEEEE. V dropped 1 base and J dropped 6 bases, with 14 bases sitting between them. This chain's CDR3 is CASSLTDRNPNSPLHF. For the CDR3, the DNA is TGTGCCAGCAGCTTGACCGACAGAAATCCTAATTCACCCCTCCACTTT.

This clonotype was recorded many times. CDR3 nucleotides: TGCGCCAGCAGCCCCGGGACCCCTGAGAGCTACACCTTC. This encodes CASSPGTPESYTF. The chain combines TRBV5-1 with TRBJ1-2, with D tentatively TRBD1 (5 bases). The V end lost 4 bases, the J end lost 9 bases, and 16 bases lay between the germline ends. Germline CDR1 is SGHRS and CDR2 is YFSETQ. CDR3 size: 13 residues.

This clonotype was seen ten or more times. CDR3 amino acids: CASSPAGGNTEAFF. DNA of the CDR3: TGTGCCAGCTCACCTGCAGGGGGGAACACTGAAGCTTTCTTT. The genes are TRBV18 and TRBJ1-1; 7 bases fit TRBD1. V lost 3 bases, J lost 1 base, and 2 bases stayed unmatched. The CDR3 sequence is 14 residues long. The germline V gene has CDR1 KGHSH and CDR2 LQKENI.

This clonotype has at least ten counts. CDR3: CASSFYTGELFF. For the CDR3, the DNA is TGTGCCAGCAGCTTCTACACCGGGGAGCTGTTTTTT. The V and J genes are TRBV7-2 and TRBJ2-2; D remains ambiguous. The CDR3 runs 12 residues. Trimming took 3 bases from V and 3 from J, leaving 2 bases between them. Germline V gene sequence: CDR1 SGHTA, CDR2 FQGNSA.

V usage is TRBV13 and J usage is TRBJ2-7; D is perhaps TRBD2 (7 bases). CDR3 size: 16 residues. V lost 6 bases to trimming and J lost 0 bases, with 18 bases between them. CDR1 is PRHDT, CDR2 FYEKMQ, per germline (reference sequence). The CDR3 DNA follows: TGTGCCAGCAGTCGAGGGGGGGGGCGAAGCTCCTACGAGCAGTACTTC. Translation gives CASSRGGGRSSYEQYF.

This chain joins TRBV20-1 and TRBJ2-3, with TRBD2 identical over 9 bases. The CDR3 is made up of 17 amino acids. V shed 6 bases and J 0 bases; nucleotides not matched to a gene: 13. Germline loops: CDR1 DFQATT, CDR2 SNEGSKA (reference sequence). CDR3 DNA: TGCAGTGCGAGAAGTCTAGCGGGGAGTATTAGCACAGATACGCAGTATTTT. Translated: CSARSLAGSISTDTQYF.

The J gene is TRBJ2-3, the V gene TRBV7-9; 13 nucleotides line up with TRBD2. Trimming removed 5 bases from V and 2 bases from J; junction bases left unmatched: 7. Germline loops: CDR1 SEHNR, CDR2 FQNEAQ (reference sequence). The CDR3 consists of 17 residues. CDR3 residues: CASSPGTSGAVTDTQYF. Written as DNA, the CDR3 is TGTGCCAGCAGCCCCGGGACTAGCGGGGCGGTCACAGATACGCAGTATTTT.

At least ten counts were recorded for this clonotype. The V gene is TRBV5-6, the J gene TRBJ2-5; no clear D. Trimming stripped 4 bases from V and 9 bases from J, with 10 bases between. Per germline, CDR1 SGHDT and CDR2 YYEEEE. This CDR3 spans 11 amino acids. The CDR3 DNA follows: TGTGCCAGCAGCCGCTTGGCGTCCCAGTACTTC. Protein: CASSRLASQYF.

This clonotype has at least ten counts. The rearrangement uses TRBV5-1 and TRBJ2-3; 9 bases match TRBD1. With V trimmed by 3 bases and J by 2 bases, 4 bases remained unmatched. The CDR3 is made up of 15 amino acids. Germline V gene data show CDR1 as SGHRS and CDR2 as YFSETQ. The DNA for the CDR3 is TGCGCCAGCAGCTACGGACAGGGGTCCACAGATACGCAGTATTTT. Its protein product is CASSYGQGSTDTQYF.

In this sample, this clonotype turned up many times. V and J are TRBV20-1 and TRBJ2-2; no clear D. Per the germline V gene, CDR1 is DFQATT and CDR2 is SNEGSKA (reference sequence). The V and J ends lost 5 bases and 5 bases respectively, with 12 bases between them. This CDR3 has 13 amino acids. CDR3 amino acids: CSADLPYTGELFF. In DNA, the CDR3 is TGCAGTGCTGACCTTCCTTATACCGGGGAGCTGTTTTTT.

This clonotype has a handful of counts. The chain joins TRBV25-1 to TRBJ2-5; a weak D match, TRBD1 (6 bases). This CDR3 region has 15 residues. The V end was cut by 2 bases, the J end by 1 base, with 11 bases between. In germline, CDR1 is MGHDK, CDR2 SYGVNS. DNA for the CDR3: TGTGCCAGCAGTGAACGACAGGCAGGCCAAGAGACCCAGTACTTC. This translates into CASSERQAGQETQYF. The whole variable domain, remainder taken from reference TRBV25-1 and TRBJ2-5, is EADIYQTPRYLVIGTGKKITLECSQTMGHDKMYWYQQDPGMELHLIHYSYGVNSTEKGDLSSESTVSRIRTEHFPLTLESARPSHTSQYLCASSERQAGQETQYFGPGTRLLVL.

This clonotype was counted at least ten times. The chain employs TRBV7-2 and TRBJ2-2, with 11 bases identical to TRBD2. CDR1 SGHTA and CDR2 FQGNSA come from the germline V gene. This CDR3 spans 16 amino acids. The V and J ends lost 1 base and 5 bases, in that order; junction bases with no gene match: 3. Here the CDR3 reads CASSLVAGGLTGELFF. In DNA, the CDR3 is TGTGCCAGCAGCTTAGTAGCGGGGGGGCTGACCGGGGAGCTGTTTTTT.

This clonotype was counted at least ten times. The J gene is TRBJ2-1, the V gene TRBV5-1, with TRBD2 identical over 8 bases. The CDR3 is 15 amino acids. After removal of 0 bases from V and 9 bases from J, the junction contained 8 bases not matched to a gene. The germline CDR1 and CDR2 sequences are SGHRS and YFSETQ. CDR3 sequence (DNA): TGCGCCAGCAGCTTGGCCGCAGCGGGAGCCTCTGAGCAGTTCTTC. It translates to CASSLAAAGASEQFF.

At least ten counts were recorded for this clonotype. This chain connects TRBV12-3 or TRBV12-4 to TRBJ1-5; tentative D call: TRBD1 (5 bases). V was pared by 5 bases and J by 7 bases, with 12 bases between. The CDR3 runs to 13 residues. CDR3 coding DNA: TGTGCCAGCAGTCCTGGGGGGGACCAGCCCCAGCATTTT. This encodes CASSPGGDQPQHF.

The V call is TRBV7-9, the J call TRBJ2-6; D possibly corresponds to TRBD2 (5 bases). The CDR3 spans 16 residues. Trimming took 3 bases from V and 5 from J, leaving 14 bases between them. Germline V lookup: CDR1 SEHNR, CDR2 FQNEAQ (reference sequence). CDR3 sequence reads: CASSFRGFFWANVLTF. The CDR3 DNA sequence: TGTGCCAGCAGCTTTAGAGGGTTTTTCTGGGCCAACGTCCTGACTTTC.

This clonotype was seen repeatedly, ten times or more. The chain recombines TRBV12-3 or TRBV12-4 with TRBJ1-1, with D hard to call. The CDR3 loop spans 12 amino acids. Trimming took off 3 bases at V and 11 bases at J, with 13 bases between the two ends. DNA for the CDR3: TGTGCCAGCAGTTTTTCTAGGGTGGGGGCTTTCTTT. It translates to CASSFSRVGAFF.

This clonotype was picked up many times. V gene TRBV19 combines with J gene TRBJ1-6; D unclear. The germline V and J ends were trimmed by 1 base and 7 bases, with 8 bases remaining between them. The CDR3 runs 14 residues. Germline lookup yields CDR1 LNHDA and CDR2 SQIVND (reference sequence). CDR3 in amino acids: CASSIGGHNSPLHF. The CDR3 DNA sequence: TGTGCCAGTAGTATAGGCGGCCACAATTCACCCCTCCACTTT.

This sequence joins TRBV10-1 and TRBJ2-1; D remains unclear. This CDR3 has 13 residues. Trimming stripped 3 bases from V and 4 bases from J, with 7 bases between. CDR1 WNHNN and CDR2 SYGVQD come from the germline V gene (reference sequence). The CDR3 spells CASSEGPYNEQFF. The CDR3 DNA is TGCGCCAGCAGTGAAGGACCTTACAATGAGCAGTTCTTC.

This chain links TRBV2 with TRBJ2-2; 8 bases are shared with TRBD1. The CDR3 covers 14 residues. Germline V CDR1 and CDR2: SNHLY, FYNNEI. The J segment lost 4 bases and the V segment lost 7 bases, leaving 5 bases of the junction unmatched. The chain's CDR3 is CASNDRGSTGELFF. Written as DNA, the CDR3 is TGTGCCAGCAACGACAGGGGAAGCACCGGGGAGCTGTTTTTT.